The T cell receptor beta chain under discussion was sequenced for a study of shared clonotypes between healthy human individuals. Study conclusions and caveats: Generation probabilities of non-shared clonotypes were lower (relative to those shared by all four donors).

TCRdb's table, derived via immunoSEQ multiplex PCR, lists solely in-frame clones and lacks some. Of around 2,000,000 clones in the sample, 85% to 95% were seen once. Adult donors, all healthy and HIV-negative, had no recent acute infections or vaccinations. With respect to this clone: Its matching antigen is unknown.

This TCR came from a man between 18 and 35 years old in good health. The sequenced sample consisted of naive CD4+ T cells sorted from blood. Subset reported: CD45RA+ positively selected.

The CDR3 bases are TGTGCCAGCAGCCCCGGGAAACCGAGCTCTGGAAACACCATATATTTT. Protein product: CASSPGKPSSGNTIYF. V usage is TRBV11-2 and J usage is TRBJ1-3; D is unclear. The CDR3 extends over 16 amino acids. Germline V gives CDR1 SGHAT, CDR2 FQNNGV. V shed 5 bases and J shed 0 bases, with 14 bases lying between them.